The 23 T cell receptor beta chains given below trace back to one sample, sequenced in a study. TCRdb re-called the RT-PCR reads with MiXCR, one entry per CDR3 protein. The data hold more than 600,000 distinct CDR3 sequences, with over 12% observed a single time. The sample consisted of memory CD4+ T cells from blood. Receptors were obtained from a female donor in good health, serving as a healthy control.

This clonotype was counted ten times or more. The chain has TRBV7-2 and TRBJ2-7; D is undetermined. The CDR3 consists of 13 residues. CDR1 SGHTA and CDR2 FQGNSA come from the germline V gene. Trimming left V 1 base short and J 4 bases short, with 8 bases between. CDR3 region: CASSLGLLYEQYF. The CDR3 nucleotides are TGTGCCAGCAGCTTAGGGCTATTGTACGAGCAGTACTTC.

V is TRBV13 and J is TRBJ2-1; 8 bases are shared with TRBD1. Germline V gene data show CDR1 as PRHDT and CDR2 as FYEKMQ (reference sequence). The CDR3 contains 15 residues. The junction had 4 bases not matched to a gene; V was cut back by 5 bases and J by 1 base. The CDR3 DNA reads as TGTGCCAGCAGCCAGGACAGGGCATCCTACAATGAGCAGTTCTTC. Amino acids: CASSQDRASYNEQFF.

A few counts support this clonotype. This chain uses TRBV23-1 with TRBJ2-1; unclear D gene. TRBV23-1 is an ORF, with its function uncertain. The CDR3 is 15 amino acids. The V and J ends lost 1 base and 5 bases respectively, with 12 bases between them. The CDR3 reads CASSQCHGPNNEQFF. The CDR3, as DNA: TGCGCCAGCAGTCAATGCCACGGACCGAACAATGAGCAGTTCTTC.

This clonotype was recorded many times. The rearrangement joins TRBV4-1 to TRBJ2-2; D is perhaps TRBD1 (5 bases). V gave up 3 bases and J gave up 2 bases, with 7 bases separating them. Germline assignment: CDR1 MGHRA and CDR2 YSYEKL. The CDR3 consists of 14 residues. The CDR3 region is CASSQTANTGELFF. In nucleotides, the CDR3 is TGCGCCAGCAGCCAGACAGCCAACACCGGGGAGCTGTTTTTT.

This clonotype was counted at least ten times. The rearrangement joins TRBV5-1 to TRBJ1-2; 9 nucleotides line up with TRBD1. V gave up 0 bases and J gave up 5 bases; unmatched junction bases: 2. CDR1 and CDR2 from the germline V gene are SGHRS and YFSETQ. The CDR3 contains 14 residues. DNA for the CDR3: TGCGCCAGCAGCTTGGCCGGGACAGGGTATGGCTACACCTTC. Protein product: CASSLAGTGYGYTF.

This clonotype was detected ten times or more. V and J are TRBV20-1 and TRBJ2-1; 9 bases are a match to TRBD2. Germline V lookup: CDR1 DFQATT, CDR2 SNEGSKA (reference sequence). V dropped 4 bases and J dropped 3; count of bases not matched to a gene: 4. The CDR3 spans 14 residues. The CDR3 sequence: CSATGLASYNEQFF. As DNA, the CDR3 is TGCAGTGCTACGGGACTAGCTAGCTACAATGAGCAGTTCTTC.

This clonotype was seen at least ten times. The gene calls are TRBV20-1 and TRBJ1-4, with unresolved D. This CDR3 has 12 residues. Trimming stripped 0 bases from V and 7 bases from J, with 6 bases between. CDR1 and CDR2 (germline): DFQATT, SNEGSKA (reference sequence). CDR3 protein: CSARDQGEKLFF. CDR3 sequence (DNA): TGCAGTGCTAGAGATCAAGGTGAAAAACTGTTTTTT.

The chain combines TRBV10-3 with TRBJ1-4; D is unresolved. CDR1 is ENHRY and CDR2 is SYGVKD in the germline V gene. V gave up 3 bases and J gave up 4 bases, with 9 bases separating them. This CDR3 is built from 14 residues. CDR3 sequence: CAISDNTHNEKLFF. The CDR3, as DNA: TGTGCCATCAGTGACAACACCCATAATGAAAAACTGTTTTTT.

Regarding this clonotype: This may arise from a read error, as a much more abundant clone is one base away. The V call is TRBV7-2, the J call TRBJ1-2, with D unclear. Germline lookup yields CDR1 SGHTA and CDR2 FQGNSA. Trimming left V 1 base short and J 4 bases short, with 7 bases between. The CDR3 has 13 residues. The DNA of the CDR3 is TGTGCCAGCAGCTTAGAGTCGGTCTATGGCTACACCTTC. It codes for CASSLESVYGYTF. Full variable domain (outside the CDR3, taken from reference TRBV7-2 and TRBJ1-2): GAGVSQSPSNKVTEKGKDVELRCDPISGHTALYWYRQSLGQGLEFLIYFQGNSAPDKSGLPSDRFSAERTGGSVSTLTIQRTQQEDSAVYLCASSLESVYGYTFGSGTRLTVV.

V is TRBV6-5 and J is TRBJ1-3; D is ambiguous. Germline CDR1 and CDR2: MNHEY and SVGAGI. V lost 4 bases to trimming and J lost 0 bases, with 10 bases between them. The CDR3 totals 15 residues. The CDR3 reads CASSSTHGSGNTIYF. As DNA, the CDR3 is TGTGCCAGCAGTTCGACCCACGGCTCTGGAAACACCATATATTTT.

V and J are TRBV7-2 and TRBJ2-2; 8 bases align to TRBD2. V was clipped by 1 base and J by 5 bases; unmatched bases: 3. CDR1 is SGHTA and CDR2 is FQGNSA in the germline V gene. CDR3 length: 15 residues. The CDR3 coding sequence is TGTGCCAGCAGCTTAGAGCCTAGCGGGACCGGGGAGCTGTTTTTT. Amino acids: CASSLEPSGTGELFF.

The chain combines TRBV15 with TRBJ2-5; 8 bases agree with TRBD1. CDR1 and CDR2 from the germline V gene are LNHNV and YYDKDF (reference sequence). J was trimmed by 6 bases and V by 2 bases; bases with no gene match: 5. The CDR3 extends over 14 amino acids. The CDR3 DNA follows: TGTGCCACCAGCAGACATACAGGGGGTCAGACCCAGTACTTC. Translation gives CATSRHTGGQTQYF. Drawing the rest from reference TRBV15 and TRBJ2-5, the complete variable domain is DAMVIQNPRYQVTQFGKPVTLSCSQTLNHNVMYWYQQKSSQAPKLLFHYYDKDFNNEADTPDNFQSRRPNTSFCFLDIRSPGLGDTAMYLCATSRHTGGQTQYFGPGTRLLVL.

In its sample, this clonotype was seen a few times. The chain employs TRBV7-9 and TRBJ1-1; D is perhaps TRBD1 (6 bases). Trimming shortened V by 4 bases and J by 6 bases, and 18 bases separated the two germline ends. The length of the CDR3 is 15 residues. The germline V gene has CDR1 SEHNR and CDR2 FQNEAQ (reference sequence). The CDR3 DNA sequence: TGTGCCAGCAGCTACTCAGGGGAGAATCCTGCTGAAGCTTTCTTT. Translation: CASSYSGENPAEAFF.

CDR3 bases: TGTGCCAGCAGACTTCACCAGAGGAGAGATGAAGCTTTCTTT. Translated, it gives CASRLHQRRDEAFF. The chain carries TRBV2 and TRBJ1-1; D is uncertain. CDR3 length equals 14 residues. Germline values: CDR1 SNHLY, CDR2 FYNNEI. V lost 6 bases and J lost 7, with 18 bases in between. The variable domain in full, with the rest retrieved from reference TRBV2 and TRBJ1-1, is EPEVTQTPSHQVTQMGQEVILRCVPISNHLYFYWYRQILGQKVEFLVSFYNNEISEKSEIFDDQFSVERPDGSNFTLKIRSTKLEDSAMYFCASRLHQRRDEAFFGQGTRLTVV.

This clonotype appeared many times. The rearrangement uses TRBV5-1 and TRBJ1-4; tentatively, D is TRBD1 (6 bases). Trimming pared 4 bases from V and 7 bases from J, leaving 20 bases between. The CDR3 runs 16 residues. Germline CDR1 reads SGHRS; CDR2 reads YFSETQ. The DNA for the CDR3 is TGCGCCAGCAGCCTTATTTCCAGGGGATCTACTGAAAAACTGTTTTTT. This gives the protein CASSLISRGSTEKLFF.

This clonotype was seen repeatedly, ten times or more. This CDR3 is CASSLVPSGDWRSYEQYF. CDR3 DNA sequence: TGTGCCAGCAGCTTAGTACCCTCCGGTGACTGGCGTTCCTACGAGCAGTACTTC. The chain couples TRBV7-2 to TRBJ2-7; D unclear. The CDR3 has 18 amino acids. V was clipped by 1 base and J by 1 base, with 20 bases between them. CDR1 and CDR2 (germline): SGHTA, FQGNSA. Supplemented by reference TRBV7-2 and TRBJ2-7, the full variable domain reads GAGVSQSPSNKVTEKGKDVELRCDPISGHTALYWYRQSLGQGLEFLIYFQGNSAPDKSGLPSDRFSAERTGGSVSTLTIQRTQQEDSAVYLCASSLVPSGDWRSYEQYFGPGTRLTVT.

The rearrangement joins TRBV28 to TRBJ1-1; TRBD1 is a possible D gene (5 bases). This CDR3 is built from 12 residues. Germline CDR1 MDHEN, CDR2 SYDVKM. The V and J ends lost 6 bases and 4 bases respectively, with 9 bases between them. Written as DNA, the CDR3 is TGTGCCAGCAGGGAAGGGGTCACTGAAGCTTTCTTT. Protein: CASREGVTEAFF.

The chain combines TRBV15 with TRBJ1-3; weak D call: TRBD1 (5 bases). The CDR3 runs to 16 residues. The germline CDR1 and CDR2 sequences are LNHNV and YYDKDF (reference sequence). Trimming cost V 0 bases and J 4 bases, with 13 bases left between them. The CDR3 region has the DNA TGTGCCACCAGCAGAGACTTTTCGGGGGGAGGAAACACCATATATTTT. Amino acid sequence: CATSRDFSGGGNTIYF. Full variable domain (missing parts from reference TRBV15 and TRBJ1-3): DAMVIQNPRYQVTQFGKPVTLSCSQTLNHNVMYWYQQKSSQAPKLLFHYYDKDFNNEADTPDNFQSRRPNTSFCFLDIRSPGLGDTAMYLCATSRDFSGGGNTIYFGEGSWLTVV.

The CDR3 loop reads CATHQTGLNEQFF. The CDR3 DNA follows: TGTGCCACGCACCAGACCGGGCTCAATGAGCAGTTCTTC. The chain uses TRBV10-3 and TRBJ2-1; D gene uncertain. The CDR3 covers 13 residues. Germline CDR1 reads ENHRY; CDR2 reads SYGVKD. The ends were cut back, 10 bases at V and 6 bases at J, with 16 bases in the middle.

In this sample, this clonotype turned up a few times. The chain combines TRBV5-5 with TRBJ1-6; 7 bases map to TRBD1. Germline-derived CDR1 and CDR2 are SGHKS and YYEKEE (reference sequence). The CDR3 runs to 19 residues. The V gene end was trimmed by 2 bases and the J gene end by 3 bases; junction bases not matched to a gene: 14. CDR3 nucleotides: TGTGCCAGCAGCTTTTTACCCTTCGACAGGGCATACTATAATTCACCCCTCCACTTT. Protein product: CASSFLPFDRAYYNSPLHF.

The CDR3 nucleotides read TGTGCCAGCAATGACAAACAGGGGACTTTCTCCTACGAGCAGTACTTC. As protein: CASNDKQGTFSYEQYF. This rearrangement joins TRBV6-1 to TRBJ2-7; D possibly corresponds to TRBD1 (7 bases). This CDR3 is 16 amino acids long. Germline CDR1 reads MNHNS; CDR2 reads SASEGT. The V end lost 7 bases, the J end lost 0 bases, and 19 bases lay between the germline ends.

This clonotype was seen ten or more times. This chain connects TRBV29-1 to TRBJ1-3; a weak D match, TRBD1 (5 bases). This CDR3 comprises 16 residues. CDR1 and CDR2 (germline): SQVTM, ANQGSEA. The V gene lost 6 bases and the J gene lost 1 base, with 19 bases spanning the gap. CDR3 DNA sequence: TGCAGCGTAGAGCGACAGAGTCCTAATTCTGGAAACACCATATATTTT. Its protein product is CSVERQSPNSGNTIYF.

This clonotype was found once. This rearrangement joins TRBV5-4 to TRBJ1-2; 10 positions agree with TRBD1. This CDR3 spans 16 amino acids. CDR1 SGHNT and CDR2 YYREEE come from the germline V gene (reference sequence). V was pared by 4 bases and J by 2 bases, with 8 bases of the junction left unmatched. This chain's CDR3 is CASSRDRGSANYGYTF. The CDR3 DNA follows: TGTGCCAGCAGCAGGGACAGGGGTAGCGCAAACTATGGCTACACCTTC.